The clone carrying this T cell receptor (beta chain) was seen just once. Its antigen is unknown. The data originate from a study of brain metastases from non-small cell lung cancer. Study outcomes and limitations: T-cell infiltration was lower in brain metastases than primaries (P < 0.001). In about 62% of brain metastases, T-cell clones were expanded compared with matched primary tumors. Metastases had sparse T cells but largely shared repertoires with primaries.

Assay: immunoSEQ multiplex PCR; the TCRdb copy retains only in-frame clones and omits some. Here the sample spans fewer than 1,500 clones, 76% being singletons. The germline V and J ends were trimmed by 4 bases and 4 bases, with 16 bases remaining between them. The CDR3 runs 15 residues. CDR1 MGHRA and CDR2 YSYEKL come from the germline V gene. This chain uses TRBV4-1 with TRBJ1-2; possible D gene TRBD1, 5 bases. Sequencing used tissue from a brain metastasis. This TCR was recovered from a donor over 35 with non-small cell lung cancer. The CDR3 DNA sequence: TGCGCCAGCAGCCCGTCAAGGGGCAATGGCTATGGCTACACCTTC. Protein: CASSPSRGNGYGYTF.